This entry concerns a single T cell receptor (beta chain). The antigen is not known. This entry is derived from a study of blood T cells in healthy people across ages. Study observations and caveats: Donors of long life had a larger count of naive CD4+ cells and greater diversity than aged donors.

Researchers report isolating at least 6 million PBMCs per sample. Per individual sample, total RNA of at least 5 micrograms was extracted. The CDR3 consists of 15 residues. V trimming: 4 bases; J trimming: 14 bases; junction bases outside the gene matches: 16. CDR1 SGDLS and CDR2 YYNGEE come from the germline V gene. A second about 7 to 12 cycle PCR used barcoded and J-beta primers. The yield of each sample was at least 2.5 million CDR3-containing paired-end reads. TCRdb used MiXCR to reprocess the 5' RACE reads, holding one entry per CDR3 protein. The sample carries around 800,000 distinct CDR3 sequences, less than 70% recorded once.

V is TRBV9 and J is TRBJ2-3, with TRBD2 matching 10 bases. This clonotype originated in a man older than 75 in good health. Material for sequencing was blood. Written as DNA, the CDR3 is TGTGCCAGCAGCACTCGAGCGGGAGGGTCCAGATACGCGTATTTT. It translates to CASSTRAGGSRYAYF.